This T cell receptor (beta chain) originates from a study of PD-1 blockade in classical Hodgkin lymphoma. Study-wide results and limits: By C4D1 there was a significant rise in CD4+ TCR diversity but not in CD8+ TCR diversity.

The time point: cycle 4 day 1 (C4D1), after six to seven weeks of nivolumab. Each patient experienced a relapse that followed autologous stem cell transplantation, and brentuximab vedotin exposure varied. As regards this clone: Its antigen is as yet unknown.

The protocol was immunoSEQ multiplex PCR, while the TCRdb copy is restricted to in-frame clones and leaves out a portion. The data hold 57,000 or so clones, with about 90% observed a single time. Germline V gene sequence: CDR1 SNHLY, CDR2 FYNNEI. The CDR3 consists of 14 residues. The sequence was obtained from a human donor with classical Hodgkin lymphoma. V gene TRBV2 combines with J gene TRBJ2-7, with 9 nucleotides matching TRBD2. The sequencing used peripheral blood mononuclear cells (PBMCs), collected before the fourth cycle of nivolumab. Here the CDR3 DNA reads TGTGCTCGAGAGGGCGGGGGGGCCGGATCCGAGCAGTACTTC. Protein product: CAREGGGAGSEQYF.